The 16 T cell receptor beta chains presented below share a single source sample, sequenced in a study of shared clonotypes between healthy human individuals. TCRdb's table, derived via immunoSEQ multiplex PCR, lists solely in-frame clones and lacks some. The sample consists of some 1,900,000 clones, about 95% of them appearing once. CD45RO-negative CD8 cells positively selected for CCR7 made up the naive population, which excluded terminally differentiated effector memory CD45RA+ cells. What was sequenced was naive CD8+ T cells sorted from blood. The receptors were sampled from a man between 18 and 35 years old in good health.

Here the CDR3 reads CASSLEGLSYEQYF. In DNA form, the CDR3 reads TGTGCCAGCAGCTTGGAAGGACTCAGTTACGAGCAGTACTTC. This chain joins TRBV5-4 and TRBJ2-7; weak D call: TRBD2 (5 bases). The germline V and J ends were trimmed by 0 bases and 4 bases, with 11 bases remaining between them. This CDR3 contains 14 residues. CDR1 SGHNT and CDR2 YYREEE come from the germline V gene (reference sequence).

This clone was seen only once. The gene calls are TRBV5-6 and TRBJ2-2; TRBD1 is a possible D gene (6 bases). V was trimmed by 2 bases and J by 4 bases, leaving 12 bases between them. The CDR3 spans 15 residues. Germline loops: CDR1 SGHDT, CDR2 YYEEEE. The CDR3 bases are TGTGCCAGCAGCTTTCAGGGGTGGGGCACCGGGGAGCTGTTTTTT. Amino acids: CASSFQGWGTGELFF.

The V call is TRBV10-2, the J call TRBJ1-1; 7 positions match TRBD1. The CDR3 is 14 residues long. Trimming at V came to 6 bases and at J to 0 bases, leaving 4 bases not matched to a gene. Germline CDR1 reads WSHSY; CDR2 reads SAAADI. Here the CDR3 DNA reads TGCGCCAGCAGGGAACAGGGGATGAACACTGAAGCTTTCTTT. Protein: CASREQGMNTEAFF.

The chain uses TRBV6-6 and TRBJ2-7; the D is unclear. The CDR3 runs to 14 residues. Looked up from germline, CDR1 is MNHNY and CDR2 is SVGAGI (reference sequence). Trimming left V 2 bases short and J 3 bases short, with 11 bases between. The CDR3: CASSYSYIDYEQYF. The CDR3 nucleotides are TGTGCCAGCAGTTACAGTTACATTGACTACGAGCAGTACTTC.

The J gene is TRBJ1-1, the V gene TRBV5-6, with 12 positions matching TRBD1. CDR1 and CDR2 (germline): SGHDT, YYEEEE. J gave up 5 bases and V 3 bases, and 8 bases lay outside the gene matches. The CDR3 consists of 16 residues. The chain's CDR3 is CASSYTGTGGWTEAFF. CDR3 sequence (DNA): TGTGCCAGCAGCTATACCGGGACAGGGGGCTGGACTGAAGCTTTCTTT.

The chain has TRBV19 and TRBJ1-1; TRBD1 aligns across 9 bases. Trimming took 5 bases from V and 4 from J; bases not matched to a gene: 5. Germline CDR1 is LNHDA and CDR2 is SQIVND (reference sequence). This CDR3 is built from 14 residues. The CDR3 spells CASSVQGASTEAFF. In DNA, the CDR3 is TGTGCCAGTAGTGTACAGGGGGCGAGCACTGAAGCTTTCTTT.

Details on this clone: This same CDR3 is encoded by further DNA sequences in the sample. This rearrangement joins TRBV7-9 to TRBJ1-5, with 8 bases matching TRBD1. Germline V gene sequence: CDR1 SEHNR, CDR2 FQNEAQ (reference sequence). J gave up 6 bases and V 5 bases, and 3 bases lay outside the gene matches. CDR3 length: 13 amino acids. CDR3: CASSPQGAQPQHF. The CDR3 region has the DNA TGTGCCAGCAGCCCGCAGGGGGCTCAGCCCCAGCATTTT.

The chain carries TRBV28 and TRBJ2-2, with D perhaps TRBD1 (5 bases). Trimming cost V 3 bases and J 3 bases, with 14 bases left between them. The germline gives CDR1 MDHEN, CDR2 SYDVKM. This CDR3 is built from 16 residues. As DNA, the CDR3 is TGTGCCAGCAGTTTTGGGGCCCAGGGTTACACCGGGGAGCTGTTTTTT. Translated, it gives CASSFGAQGYTGELFF.

This clone appeared once. This chain connects TRBV7-3 to TRBJ2-7, with TRBD1 matching 8 bases. This CDR3 has 16 amino acids. The ends lost 1 base at V and 4 bases at J; junction bases unmatched: 9. Germline lookup yields CDR1 SGHTA and CDR2 FQGTGA. CDR3 sequence: CASSLNGAGGLYEQYF. In DNA, the CDR3 is TGTGCCAGCAGCTTAAACGGGGCAGGGGGCTTGTACGAGCAGTACTTC.

V and J are TRBV5-1 and TRBJ1-1; D might be TRBD1 (5 bases). The length of the CDR3 is 14 residues. CDR1 and CDR2 (germline): SGHRS, YFSETQ. Deletions cut 4 bases from V and 3 bases from J, with 13 bases between. CDR3 sequence reads: CASSRGGEYTEAFF. The DNA of the CDR3 is TGCGCCAGCAGCCGGGGGGGTGAGTACACTGAAGCTTTCTTT.

The V gene is TRBV10-3, the J gene TRBJ1-4; D unresolved. Trimming took 2 bases from V and 5 from J, leaving 9 bases between them. Per the germline V gene, CDR1 is ENHRY and CDR2 is SYGVKD. The CDR3 consists of 14 residues. The CDR3 sequence: CAISERSGNEKLFF. The CDR3 DNA follows: TGTGCCATCAGTGAGCGATCGGGGAATGAAAAACTGTTTTTT.

The gene calls are TRBV18 and TRBJ1-5, with D hard to call. V lost 2 bases to trimming and J lost 3 bases, with 8 bases between them. CDR1 and CDR2 from the germline V gene are KGHSH and LQKENI. CDR3 length: 14 amino acids. CDR3 DNA: TGTGCCAGCTCACCAGATTTTGACAATCAGCCCCAGCATTTT. Amino acids: CASSPDFDNQPQHF.

The V and J genes are TRBV15 and TRBJ1-2; the D is unclear. Per the germline V gene, CDR1 is LNHNV and CDR2 is YYDKDF (reference sequence). The V end was cut by 0 bases, the J end by 1 base, with 9 bases between. This CDR3 contains 15 residues. This CDR3 reads CATSRDVLLNYGYTF. CDR3 DNA sequence: TGTGCCACCAGCAGAGATGTATTGCTTAACTATGGCTACACCTTC.

The chain joins TRBV4-1 to TRBJ1-2; D ambiguous. In germline, CDR1 is MGHRA, CDR2 YSYEKL. The length of the CDR3 is 15 residues. V lost 1 base, J lost 2 bases, and 11 bases lay in between. The CDR3 reads CASSQAQAGNYGYTF. The CDR3 bases are TGCGCCAGCAGCCAAGCTCAGGCGGGGAACTATGGCTACACCTTC.

J is TRBJ2-1 and V is TRBV28; no definite D call. CDR1 and CDR2 (germline): MDHEN, SYDVKM. Trimming shortened V by 3 bases and J by 4 bases, and 4 bases separated the two germline ends. The CDR3 consists of 12 residues. In DNA form, the CDR3 reads TGTGCCAGCAGTTTTGTGTACAATGAGCAGTTCTTC. Amino acids: CASSFVYNEQFF.

The chain combines TRBV19 with TRBJ2-5; the match to TRBD1 covers 11 bases. The CDR3 contains 14 residues. V lost 6 bases to trimming and J lost 5 bases; unmatched junction nucleotides: 5. Germline lookup yields CDR1 LNHDA and CDR2 SQIVND (reference sequence). The CDR3 sequence: CASSGQGARETQYF. CDR3 DNA sequence: TGTGCCAGTAGCGGACAGGGGGCTAGGGAGACCCAGTACTTC.